These 17 T cell receptor beta chains originate from one sample sequenced in a study of technical replicates of blood from several donors. The assay was immunoSEQ multiplex PCR, and TCRdb's table has in-frame clones only and misses some. Here the sample spans approximately 75,000 clones, approximately 96% being singletons. The sample consisted of T cells isolated from PBMCs. These receptors were taken from a human donor in good health.

The chain has TRBV6-5 and TRBJ2-7, with 7 bases lining up with TRBD1. With V trimmed by 5 bases and J by 3 bases, 4 bases remained unmatched. CDR3 size: 13 residues. Germline V gene data show CDR1 as MNHEY and CDR2 as SVGAGI. The CDR3 bases are TGTGCCAGCAGTCGGGACAGAGACTACGAGCAGTACTTC. Translated: CASSRDRDYEQYF.

V gene TRBV30 combines with J gene TRBJ2-7, with TRBD2 matching over 12 bases. Germline values: CDR1 GTSNPN, CDR2 SVGIG (reference sequence). This CDR3 spans 14 amino acids. V shed 3 bases, J shed 5 bases, and the junction held 5 bases outside the gene matches. The CDR3 loop reads CAWRRLAGANEQYF. The CDR3 nucleotides are TGTGCCTGGAGGAGACTAGCGGGAGCCAACGAGCAGTACTTC. Full variable domain (remainder filled in from reference TRBV30 and TRBJ2-7): SQTIHQWPATLVQPVGSPLSLECTVEGTSNPNLYWYRQAAGRGLQLLFYSVGIGQISSEVPQNLSASRPQDRQFILSSKKLLLSDSGFYLCAWRRLAGANEQYFGPGTRLTVT.

The chain has TRBV9 and TRBJ1-1, with unresolved D. V lost 1 base to trimming and J lost 2 bases, with 12 bases between them. The germline V gene encodes CDR1 SGDLS and CDR2 YYNGEE. The CDR3 sequence is 15 residues long. The CDR3 loop reads CASSVSAGENTEAFF. The CDR3 DNA sequence: TGTGCCAGCAGCGTAAGTGCGGGTGAAAACACTGAAGCTTTCTTT.

The chain combines TRBV9 with TRBJ2-1; TRBD2 agrees at 7 bases. J gave up 8 bases and V 2 bases, and 7 bases lay outside the gene matches. Germline V gene data show CDR1 as SGDLS and CDR2 as YYNGEE. The CDR3 sequence is 14 residues long. The CDR3 DNA sequence: TGTGCCAGCAGCGTCGGCGGGAGTTTGGATGAGCAGTTCTTC. Amino acids: CASSVGGSLDEQFF. Full variable domain (remainder filled in from reference TRBV9 and TRBJ2-1): DSGVTQTPKHLITATGQRVTLRCSPRSGDLSVYWYQQSLDQGLQFLIQYYNGEERAKGNILERFSAQQFPDLHSELNLSSLELGDSALYFCASSVGGSLDEQFFGPGTRLTVL.

Here the CDR3 reads CASSSPRRFQETQYF. CDR3 nucleotides: TGTGCCAGCAGCTCCCCTAGGAGATTTCAAGAGACCCAGTACTTC. The V gene is TRBV11-2, the J gene TRBJ2-5; D uncertain. Germline V gives CDR1 SGHAT, CDR2 FQNNGV. Trimming took off 4 bases at V and 2 bases at J, with 14 bases between the two ends. There are 15 residues in the CDR3.

The J gene is TRBJ1-1, the V gene TRBV5-1; 9 bases agree with TRBD1. V lost 7 bases and J lost 6; bases outside the gene matches: 7. The germline V gene has CDR1 SGHRS and CDR2 YFSETQ. The CDR3 contains 13 residues. CDR3 region: CASLGTGIPEAFF. The CDR3 DNA reads TGCGCCAGCCTGGGGACAGGGATACCTGAAGCTTTCTTT.

The V and J genes are TRBV19 and TRBJ2-3; D is undetermined. The CDR3 is made up of 14 amino acids. Germline loops: CDR1 LNHDA, CDR2 SQIVND (reference sequence). The germline V and J ends were trimmed by 3 bases and 4 bases, with 11 bases remaining between them. The CDR3 DNA follows: TGTGCCAGTAGTATCTCGAGAAACCCAGATACGCAGTATTTT. Translation: CASSISRNPDTQYF.

The chain carries TRBV4-1 and TRBJ1-1; unclear D gene. This CDR3 comprises 15 residues. The V end lost 1 base, the J end lost 1 base, and 10 bases lay between the germline ends. The germline V gene has CDR1 MGHRA and CDR2 YSYEKL. This chain's CDR3 is CASSQGVNGNTEAFF. As DNA, the CDR3 is TGCGCCAGCAGCCAAGGAGTGAACGGGAACACTGAAGCTTTCTTT.

This clone was seen once. The J gene is TRBJ1-2, the V gene TRBV18; 9 nucleotides align to TRBD1. The CDR3 is 15 amino acids. Germline V gives CDR1 KGHSH, CDR2 LQKENI. The J segment lost 2 bases and the V segment lost 4 bases, leaving 5 bases of the junction unmatched. CDR3 protein: CASSQRDRANYGYTF. The CDR3 nucleotides read TGTGCCAGCTCACAACGGGACAGGGCAAACTATGGCTACACCTTC.

The V and J genes are TRBV28 and TRBJ2-1; TRBD2 is a possible D gene (6 bases). CDR1 and CDR2 from the germline V gene are MDHEN and SYDVKM. V was cut by 4 bases and J by 8 bases, with 9 bases left in between. The CDR3 is made up of 12 amino acids. The CDR3: CASSWRADEQFF. The CDR3 DNA follows: TGTGCCAGCAGTTGGAGGGCCGATGAGCAGTTCTTC.

The chain recombines TRBV5-1 with TRBJ1-1, with 10 nucleotides matching TRBD1. The CDR3 extends over 13 amino acids. The ends lost 5 bases at V and 8 bases at J; junction bases unmatched: 6. The germline V gene encodes CDR1 SGHRS and CDR2 YFSETQ. DNA for the CDR3: TGCGCCAGCAGACAGACAGGGGGCGAGGAAGCTTTCTTT. Translated, it gives CASRQTGGEEAFF.

The chain carries TRBV2 and TRBJ1-2; perhaps TRBD1 as D (5 bases). Trimming removed 5 bases at V and 8 bases at J, with 18 bases between. In germline, CDR1 is SNHLY, CDR2 FYNNEI. The CDR3 loop spans 14 amino acids. CDR3 loop: CASSPIVGGRGYTF. The CDR3 bases are TGTGCCAGCAGTCCGATCGTGGGGGGAAGGGGCTACACCTTC.

The chain is built from TRBV5-1 and TRBJ2-7; 10 bases line up with TRBD1. Losses at the gene ends were 4 bases for V and 5 bases for J; bases not matched to a gene: 3. Per germline, CDR1 SGHRS and CDR2 YFSETQ. This CDR3 has 13 amino acids. The CDR3 region is CASSRGQGNEQYF. The CDR3 nucleotides read TGCGCCAGCAGCCGGGGACAGGGGAACGAGCAGTACTTC. Supplemented by reference TRBV5-1 and TRBJ2-7, the full variable domain reads KAGVTQTPRYLIKTRGQQVTLSCSPISGHRSVSWYQQTPGQGLQFLFEYFSETQRNKGNFPGRFSGRQFSNSRSEMNVSTLELGDSALYLCASSRGQGNEQYFGPGTRLTVT.

Turning to this clone: One end of the junction fails to match germline, which may point to a read error. The chain has TRBV7-3 and TRBJ2-6; TRBD2 agrees at 7 bases. This CDR3 has 17 amino acids. CDR1 is SGHTA and CDR2 is FQGTGA in the germline V gene. For the CDR3, the DNA is TGTGCCAGCAGCATAACTAGCGCGGTGGGGGGGGCCAACGTCCTGACTTTC. Translation: CASSITSAVGGANVLTF. Variable domain in full (rest from reference TRBV7-3 and TRBJ2-6): GAGVSQTPSNKVTEKGKYVELRCDPISGHTALYWYRQSLGQGPEFLIYFQGTGAADDSGLPNDRFFAVRPEGSVSTLKIQRTERGDSAVYLCASSITSAVGGANVLTFGAGSRLTVL.

The J gene is TRBJ2-7, the V gene TRBV25-1; no clear D. The germline V gene encodes CDR1 MGHDK and CDR2 SYGVNS. The CDR3 consists of 11 residues. Trimming cost V 4 bases and J 4 bases, with 5 bases left between them. CDR3 bases: TGTGCCAGCAGTGCCACTTACGAGCAGTACTTC. Translated, it gives CASSATYEQYF.

The J gene is TRBJ2-2, the V gene TRBV28; 8 bases are a match to TRBD1. The germline V gene encodes CDR1 MDHEN and CDR2 SYDVKM. The V segment lost 5 bases and the J segment 4 bases; nucleotides outside the gene matches: 3. This CDR3 contains 14 residues. The CDR3: CASSSTGGTGELFF. The CDR3 DNA reads TGTGCCAGCAGTAGTACAGGGGGCACCGGGGAGCTGTTTTTT.

The rearrangement joins TRBV4-3 to TRBJ2-1; D is undetermined. The V gene lost 0 bases and the J gene lost 9 bases, with 6 bases spanning the gap. CDR1 and CDR2 (germline): LGHNA, YSLEER. The CDR3 has 12 residues. The chain's CDR3 is CASSQDSGEQFF. The CDR3 DNA is TGCGCCAGCAGCCAAGATTCGGGTGAGCAGTTCTTC.